The present T cell receptor beta chain was sequenced within a study of blood T cell repertoires in COVID-19 (dated by TCRdb to the early 2020s). Looking at the study overall: Collaborator samples came from the United States, Italy and Spain and covered acute and convalescent phases of COVID-19. The prospective study material was composed of cDNA or gDNA derived from T cells, B-cell-depleted T cells, or PBMCs. The dataset comprised deeply sampled blood TCRbeta repertoires from subjects exposed to, actively infected with, or recovered from COVID-19. The repertoires were made available in a free public database intended to serve as a resource for research on the immune response to SARS-CoV-2. The samples were drawn from the first 160 participants of the ongoing ImmuneRACE study and from 950 to 1,500 subjects provided by 6 global collaborators. Nearly every sample came with metadata listing a de-identified subject ID, COVID-19 status, age in years and sex. Where available, HLA class I and class II types were taken from metadata supplied by the sample provider and were not determined by assay-based typing.

The collaborating institutions used their own protocols to collect whole blood in K2EDTA tubes. For TCRbeta analysis, collaborators shipped samples as frozen whole blood, isolated PBMCs, or DNA extracted from either of those sample types. On this clone: Its antigen is still unknown. There are no base qualities to consult, and no much larger clone falls within one base.

Summary of the overall study and its limitations: How much clinical and demographic metadata was included differed by source and by participant, and the metadata was provided uncurated.

TCRbeta CDR3 regions were amplified from genomic DNA by means of the immunoSEQ Assay, a bias-controlled multiplex PCR. The published analysis was carried out like this. Nucleated cell counts per sample were estimated from amplification of reference gene primers within the assay. To quantify the absolute abundance of each unique TCRbeta CDR3 rearrangement, sequence reads were collapsed and filtered. Productive Simpson clonality was computed per sample as the square root of Simpson's diversity index over productive rearrangements. This is the immuneACCESS table as TCRdb keeps it, with only in-frame sequences that have V and J called. A part of the clones is gone; compared with another copy, unresolved V genes explain less than half, and the rest is unexplained. V, J and clone size are those of that table, while D and trimming were read from the DNA. The sample records 370,000 or so clones, 81% of which are singletons. The top ten clonotypes cover roughly 1.1% of the sample.

The CDR3 starts with the cysteine, ends with the phenylalanine, and has 17 residues. Of the read, only the CDR3 DNA is kept; its 51 bases are in frame from base 1. Clipping removes 4 bases from V and 4 bases from J, with 13 as the unmatched junction base count. Taken from the germline V gene, the CDR1 and CDR2 loops are SNHLY and FYNNEI. The sequence was obtained from a human donor with acute or convalescent COVID-19. The donor label of this sample is uncertain. The material sequenced was peripheral blood. The chain uses TRBV2 and TRBJ1-5, with TRBD1 matching 7 junction bases. The nucleotide sequence reads TGTGCCAGCAGTGGACAATTATCGACAGGGATGAATCAGCCCCAGCATTTT. Protein translation: CASSGQLSTGMNQPQHF.